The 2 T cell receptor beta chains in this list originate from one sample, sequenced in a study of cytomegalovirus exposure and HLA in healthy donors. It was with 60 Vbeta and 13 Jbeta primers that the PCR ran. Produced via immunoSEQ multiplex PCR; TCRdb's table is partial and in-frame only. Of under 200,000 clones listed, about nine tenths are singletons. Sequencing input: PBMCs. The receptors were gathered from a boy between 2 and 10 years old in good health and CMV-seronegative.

CDR3 bases: TGTGCCAGCAGCACTTCACAGCCACAAGAGACCCAGTACTTC. Encoded protein: CASSTSQPQETQYF. This rearrangement joins TRBV7-6 to TRBJ2-5; D ambiguous. This CDR3 has 14 residues. V was cut by 5 bases and J by 2 bases, with 12 bases left in between. Germline V gene sequence: CDR1 SGHVS, CDR2 FNYEAQ.

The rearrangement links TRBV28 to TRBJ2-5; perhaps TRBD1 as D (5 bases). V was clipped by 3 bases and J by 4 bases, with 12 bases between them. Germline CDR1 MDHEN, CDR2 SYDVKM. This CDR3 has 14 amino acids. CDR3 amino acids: CASSFRGEGETQYF. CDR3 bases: TGTGCCAGCAGTTTTAGGGGCGAAGGAGAGACCCAGTACTTC.